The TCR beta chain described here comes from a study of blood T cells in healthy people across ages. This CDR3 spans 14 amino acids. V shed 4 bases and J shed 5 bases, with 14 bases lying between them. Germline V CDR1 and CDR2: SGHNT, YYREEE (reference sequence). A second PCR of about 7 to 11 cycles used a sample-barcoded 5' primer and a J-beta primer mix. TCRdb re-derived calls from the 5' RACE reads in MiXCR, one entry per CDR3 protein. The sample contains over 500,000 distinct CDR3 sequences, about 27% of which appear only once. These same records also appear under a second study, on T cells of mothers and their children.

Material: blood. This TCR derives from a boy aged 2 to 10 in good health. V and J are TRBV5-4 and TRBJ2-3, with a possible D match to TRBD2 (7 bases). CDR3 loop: CASSSGTRGDTQYF. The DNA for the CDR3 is TGTGCCAGCAGCAGCGGGACCAGGGGAGATACGCAGTATTTT.